The T cell receptor (beta chain) under discussion was sequenced for a study of technical replicates of blood from a handful of donors. Here immunoSEQ multiplex PCR was the method, and the copy in TCRdb shows in-frame clones only, minus some. The sample contains about 75,000 clones, about nine tenths of which appear only once. Germline values: CDR1 MDHEN, CDR2 SYDVKM. This CDR3 comprises 15 residues. The V end lost 2 bases, the J end lost 1 base, and 9 bases lay between the germline ends. The chain combines TRBV28 with TRBJ2-1, with D unresolved. The material sequenced was T cells isolated from PBMCs. This TCR was recovered from a human donor in good health. Some clones in this sample may be carry-over from other donors' samples. The CDR3 region has the DNA TGTGCCAGCAGTTTAAGCCTGAATTCCTACAATGAGCAGTTCTTC. As protein: CASSLSLNSYNEQFF.